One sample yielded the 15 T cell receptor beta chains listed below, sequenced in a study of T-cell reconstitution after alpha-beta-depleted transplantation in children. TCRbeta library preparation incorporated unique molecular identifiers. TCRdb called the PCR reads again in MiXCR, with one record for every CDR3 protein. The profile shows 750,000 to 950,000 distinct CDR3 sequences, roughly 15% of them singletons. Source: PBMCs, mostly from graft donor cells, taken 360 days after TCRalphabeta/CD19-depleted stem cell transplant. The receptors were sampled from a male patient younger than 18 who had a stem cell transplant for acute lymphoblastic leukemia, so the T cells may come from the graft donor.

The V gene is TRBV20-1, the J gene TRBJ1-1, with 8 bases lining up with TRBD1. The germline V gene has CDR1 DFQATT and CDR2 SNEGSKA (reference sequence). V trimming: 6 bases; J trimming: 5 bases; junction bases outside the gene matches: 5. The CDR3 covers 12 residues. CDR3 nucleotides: TGCAGTGCAAGGACAGGGTTTACTGAAGCTTTCTTT. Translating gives CSARTGFTEAFF.

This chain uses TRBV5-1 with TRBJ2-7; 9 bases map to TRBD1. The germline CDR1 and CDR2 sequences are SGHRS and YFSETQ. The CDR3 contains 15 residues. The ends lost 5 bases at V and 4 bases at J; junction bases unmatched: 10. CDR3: CASSWAGTGIYEQYF. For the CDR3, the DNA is TGCGCCAGCAGTTGGGCGGGGACAGGGATTTACGAGCAGTACTTC.

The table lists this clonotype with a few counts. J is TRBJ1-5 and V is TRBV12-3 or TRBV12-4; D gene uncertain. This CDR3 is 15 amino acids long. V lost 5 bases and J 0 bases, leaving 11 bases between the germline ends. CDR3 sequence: CASSTAEYSNQPQHF. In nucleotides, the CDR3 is TGTGCCAGCAGTACCGCAGAATATAGCAATCAGCCCCAGCATTTT.

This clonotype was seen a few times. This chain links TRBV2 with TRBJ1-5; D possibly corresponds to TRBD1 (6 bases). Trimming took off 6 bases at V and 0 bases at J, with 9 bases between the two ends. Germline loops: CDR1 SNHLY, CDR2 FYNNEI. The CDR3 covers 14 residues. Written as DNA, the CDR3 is TGTGCCAGCAGCGTACAGGGTAGCAATCAGCCCCAGCATTTT. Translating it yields CASSVQGSNQPQHF.

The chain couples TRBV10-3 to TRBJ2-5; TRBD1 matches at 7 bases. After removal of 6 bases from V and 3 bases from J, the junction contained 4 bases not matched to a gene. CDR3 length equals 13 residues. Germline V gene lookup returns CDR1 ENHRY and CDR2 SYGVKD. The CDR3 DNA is TGTGCCATCAGGGGGACAGCGGAAGAGACCCAGTACTTC. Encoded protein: CAIRGTAEETQYF.

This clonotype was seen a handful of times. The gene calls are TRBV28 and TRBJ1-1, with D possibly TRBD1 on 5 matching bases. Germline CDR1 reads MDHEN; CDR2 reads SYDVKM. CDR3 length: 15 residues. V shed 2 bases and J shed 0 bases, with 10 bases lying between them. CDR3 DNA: TGTGCCAGCAGTTTACGCAGGGCTTTGAACACTGAAGCTTTCTTT. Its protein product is CASSLRRALNTEAFF. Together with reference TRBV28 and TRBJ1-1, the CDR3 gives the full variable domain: DVKVTQSSRYLVKRTGEKVFLECVQDMDHENMFWYRQDPGLGLRLIYFSYDVKMKEKGDIPEGYSVSREKKERFSLILESASTNQTSMYLCASSLRRALNTEAFFGQGTRLTVV.

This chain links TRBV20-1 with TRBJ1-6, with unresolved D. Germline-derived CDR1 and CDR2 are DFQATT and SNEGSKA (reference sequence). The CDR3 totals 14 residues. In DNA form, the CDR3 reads TGCAGATGTAGAAGGAGCTCCTATAATTCACCCCTCCACTTT. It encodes CRCRRSSYNSPLHF.

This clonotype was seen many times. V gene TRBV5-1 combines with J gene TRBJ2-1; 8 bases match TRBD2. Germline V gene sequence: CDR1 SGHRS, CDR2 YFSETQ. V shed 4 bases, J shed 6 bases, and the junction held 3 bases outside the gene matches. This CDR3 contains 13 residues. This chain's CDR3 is CASSTGLGNEQFF. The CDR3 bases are TGCGCCAGCAGCACGGGACTAGGCAATGAGCAGTTCTTC.

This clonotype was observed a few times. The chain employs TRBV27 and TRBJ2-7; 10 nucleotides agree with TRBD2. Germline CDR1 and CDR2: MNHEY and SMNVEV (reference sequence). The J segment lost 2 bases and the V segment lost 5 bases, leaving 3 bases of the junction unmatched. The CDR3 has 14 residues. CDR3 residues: CASSPAGGAYEQYF. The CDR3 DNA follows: TGTGCCAGCAGTCCAGCGGGAGGGGCCTACGAGCAGTACTTC.

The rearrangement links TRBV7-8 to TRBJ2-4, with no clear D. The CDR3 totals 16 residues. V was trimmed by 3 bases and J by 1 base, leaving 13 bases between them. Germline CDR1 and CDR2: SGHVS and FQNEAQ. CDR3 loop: CASSLWVLGAKNIQYF. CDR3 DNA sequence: TGTGCCAGCAGCTTGTGGGTCCTGGGGGCCAAAAACATTCAGTACTTC.

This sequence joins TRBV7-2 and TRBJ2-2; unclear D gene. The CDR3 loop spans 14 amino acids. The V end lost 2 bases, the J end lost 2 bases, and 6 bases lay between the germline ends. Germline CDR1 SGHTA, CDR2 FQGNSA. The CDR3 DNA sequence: TGTGCCAGCAGCTTATTTCAAAACACCGGGGAGCTGTTTTTT. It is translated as CASSLFQNTGELFF.

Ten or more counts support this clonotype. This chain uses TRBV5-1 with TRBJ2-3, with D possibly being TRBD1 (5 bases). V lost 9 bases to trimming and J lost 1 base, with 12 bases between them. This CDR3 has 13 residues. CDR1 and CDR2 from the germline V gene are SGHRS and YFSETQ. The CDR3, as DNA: TGCGCCACCCACAGGAGCGGCACAGATACGCAGTATTTT. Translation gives CATHRSGTDTQYF.

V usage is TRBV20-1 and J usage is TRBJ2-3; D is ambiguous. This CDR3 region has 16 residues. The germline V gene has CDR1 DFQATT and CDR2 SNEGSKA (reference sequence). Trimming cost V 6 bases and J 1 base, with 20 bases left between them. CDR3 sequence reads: CSARKRATSGTDTQYF. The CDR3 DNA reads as TGCAGTGCACGGAAAAGGGCTACCTCGGGCACAGATACGCAGTATTTT.

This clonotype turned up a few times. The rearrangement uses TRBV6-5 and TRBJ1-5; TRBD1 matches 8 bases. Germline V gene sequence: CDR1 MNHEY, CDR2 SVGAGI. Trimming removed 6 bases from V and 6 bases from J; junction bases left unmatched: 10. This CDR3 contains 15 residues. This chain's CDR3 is CASSRQGPRGQPQHF. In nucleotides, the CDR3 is TGTGCCAGCAGCAGACAGGGGCCCCGGGGTCAGCCCCAGCATTTT.

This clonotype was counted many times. The CDR3 region is CASSVEETAYEQYF. The CDR3 bases are TGTGCCAGCAGCGTAGAAGAGACAGCCTACGAGCAGTACTTC. The chain has TRBV9 and TRBJ2-7; D is perhaps TRBD1 (5 bases). Germline V gene data show CDR1 as SGDLS and CDR2 as YYNGEE. The CDR3 sequence is 14 residues long. Between the trimmed V and J ends, which lost 0 bases and 2 bases, there was a span of 9 bases. The whole variable domain, filled in from reference TRBV9 and TRBJ2-7, reads DSGVTQTPKHLITATGQRVTLRCSPRSGDLSVYWYQQSLDQGLQFLIQYYNGEERAKGNILERFSAQQFPDLHSELNLSSLELGDSALYFCASSVEETAYEQYFGPGTRLTVT.